This T cell receptor beta chain is from a study of T cell changes during pregnancy in multiple sclerosis. This clone was recorded a few times. Germline V gene data show CDR1 as GTSNPN and CDR2 as SVGIG (reference sequence). The CDR3 is made up of 13 amino acids. V was clipped by 2 bases and J by 0 bases, with 7 bases between them. The table came from immunoSEQ multiplex PCR; TCRdb's copy has only in-frame clones and leaves some out. The sample includes 60,000 to 75,000 clones, about nine tenths of them seen just once. Sequencing used peripheral blood, obtained in the third trimester of pregnancy. The gene calls are TRBV30 and TRBJ1-1; maybe TRBD1 (6 bases). This receptor was obtained from a female donor with multiple sclerosis, enrolled in a pregnancy study. CDR3 in DNA: TGTGCCTGGAGTACAGGGATGAACACTGAAGCTTTCTTT. Translated: CAWSTGMNTEAFF.